In this sample, the clone carrying this T cell receptor (beta chain) turned up a few times. Antigen unknown. This sample stems from a study of beta chain features in type 1 diabetes. Study results and caveats: Whether TCRB rearrangement is influenced by HLA type went unresolved here. TCRB CDR3s were moderately but significantly shorter in Type 1 diabetes patients in all four CD4+ subsets. When cDNA is sequenced, cells with high TCR expression could be over-represented.

Reverse transcribing all isolated RNA meant expressed TCRB transcripts were sequenced. Measured with immunoSEQ multiplex PCR; TCRdb has only the in-frame clones, and not every one. The sample contains about 340,000 clones, 7% to 10% of which appear only once. The CDR3 is made up of 14 amino acids. Germline V gives CDR1 SGHDT, CDR2 YYEEEE. V gave up 4 bases and J gave up 6 bases; unmatched junction bases: 8. The sequence came from a man aged 25 to 40 with type 1 diabetes. The chain carries TRBV5-6 and TRBJ1-2; TRBD1 matches at 8 bases. Sequences were obtained from central memory CD4+ T cells from blood. The CDR3 bases are TGTGCCAGCAGCGGGGACAGGTCTGAAGATGGCTACACCTTC. It codes for CASSGDRSEDGYTF.